This TCR beta chain derives from a study of OX40 agonist ivuxolimab in advanced cancers. Study overall: Patients receiving dose escalation had hepatocellular carcinoma, melanoma, renal cell or head and neck cancer.

Comment on this clone: Its matching antigen is unknown.

The ends lost 4 bases at V and 10 bases at J; junction bases unmatched: 10. This CDR3 spans 14 amino acids. Germline values: CDR1 SGHRS, CDR2 YFSETQ. Measured with immunoSEQ multiplex PCR; TCRdb has only the in-frame clones, and not every one. The sample contains tens of thousands of clones, roughly nine tenths of which appear only once. Points from the study as a whole: Expanded clones were, on average, more numerous among CD8+ T cells than CD4+. With doses of 0.1 to 3.0 mg/kg, CD4+ and CD8+ blood T cells had undergone clonal expansion by week 6.

This rearrangement joins TRBV5-1 to TRBJ2-1; the match to TRBD1 covers 8 bases. This clonotype originated in an adult with an advanced solid tumor such as melanoma, head and neck, liver or kidney cancer. The sequencing used CD4+ or CD8+ T cells sorted from blood, collected in a trial of the OX40 agonist ivuxolimab. The CDR3 coding sequence is TGCGCCAGCAGCAACTCGCAGGGGGCCAAGGAGCAGTTCTTC. Its protein product is CASSNSQGAKEQFF. Complete variable domain (other parts from reference TRBV5-1 and TRBJ2-1): KAGVTQTPRYLIKTRGQQVTLSCSPISGHRSVSWYQQTPGQGLQFLFEYFSETQRNKGNFPGRFSGRQFSNSRSEMNVSTLELGDSALYLCASSNSQGAKEQFFGPGTRLTVL.